Below, 14 T cell receptor beta chains from the same sample are listed, as sequenced in a study of blood T cell repertoires in COVID-19. Here immunoSEQ multiplex PCR was the method, and the copy in TCRdb shows in-frame clones only, minus some. The top ten clones hold approximately 0.79% of a sample with about 110,000 clones, about two thirds of them seen once. Source material: peripheral blood. All receptors come from a human donor with acute or convalescent COVID-19. The donor label of this sample is uncertain.

The chain couples TRBV27 to TRBJ1-4; D is ambiguous. CDR3 length equals 14 residues. The ends were cut back, 5 bases at V and 4 bases at J, with 11 bases in the middle. Looked up from germline, CDR1 is MNHEY and CDR2 is SMNVEV (reference sequence). In nucleotides, the CDR3 is TGTGCCAGCAGTGAAACGCGGGGTAATGAAAAACTGTTTTTT. Translation gives CASSETRGNEKLFF.

The chain recombines TRBV15 with TRBJ2-3, with D possibly matching TRBD2 (6 bases). The CDR3 extends over 12 amino acids. Deletions cut 8 bases from V and 0 bases from J, with 6 bases between. Germline V CDR1 and CDR2: LNHNV, YYDKDF (reference sequence). CDR3 residues: CATRGSTDTQYF. The CDR3 DNA is TGTGCCACCCGGGGGAGCACAGATACGCAGTATTTT. Supplemented by reference TRBV15 and TRBJ2-3, the full variable domain reads DAMVIQNPRYQVTQFGKPVTLSCSQTLNHNVMYWYQQKSSQAPKLLFHYYDKDFNNEADTPDNFQSRRPNTSFCFLDIRSPGLGDTAMYLCATRGSTDTQYFGPGTRLTVL.

This chain links TRBV5-1 with TRBJ2-6; 8 positions match TRBD2. This CDR3 contains 18 residues. J was trimmed by 0 bases and V by 0 bases; bases with no gene match: 5. Germline V gives CDR1 SGHRS, CDR2 YFSETQ. The CDR3 sequence is CASSLASGGTSGANVLTF. The CDR3 DNA reads as TGCGCCAGCAGCTTGGCCAGCGGGGGAACCTCTGGGGCCAACGTCCTGACTTTC.

CDR3 region: CASSPAGGRKETQYF. For the CDR3, the DNA is TGTGCCAGCAGCCCGGCAGGGGGTCGGAAAGAGACCCAGTACTTC. This chain uses TRBV28 with TRBJ2-5; 7 positions agree with TRBD1. Germline lookup yields CDR1 MDHEN and CDR2 SYDVKM. The J segment lost 3 bases and the V segment lost 6 bases, leaving 10 bases of the junction unmatched. The CDR3 covers 15 residues.

This clone has a handful of counts. The same CDR3 can be traced to other DNA sequences in this sample. CDR3 loop: CASSEGGSNQPQHF. CDR3 DNA sequence: TGTGCCAGCAGTGAAGGAGGGTCCAATCAGCCCCAGCATTTT. The chain carries TRBV2 and TRBJ1-5; no firm D call. Germline V gene lookup returns CDR1 SNHLY and CDR2 FYNNEI. The V end was cut by 1 base, the J end by 3 bases, with 7 bases between. There are 14 residues in the CDR3.

CDR3 sequence: CASSLRQIFQETQYF. CDR3 DNA sequence: TGTGCCAGCAGCCTACGACAGATATTCCAAGAGACCCAGTACTTC. The chain joins TRBV5-6 to TRBJ2-5; TRBD1 might be the D (5 bases). V was cut by 4 bases and J by 1 base, with 14 bases left in between. There are 15 residues in the CDR3. Germline V gives CDR1 SGHDT, CDR2 YYEEEE. Full variable domain (remainder filled in from reference TRBV5-6 and TRBJ2-5): DAGVTQSPTHLIKTRGQQVTLRCSPKSGHDTVSWYQQALGQGPQFIFQYYEEEERQRGNFPDRFSGHQFPNYSSELNVNALLLGDSALYLCASSLRQIFQETQYFGPGTRLLVL.

The V gene is TRBV6-1, the J gene TRBJ1-4, with unresolved D. Trimming pared 2 bases from V and 8 bases from J, leaving 3 bases between. This CDR3 spans 11 amino acids. The germline V gene has CDR1 MNHNS and CDR2 SASEGT. The CDR3 sequence: CASSEREKLFF. Here the CDR3 DNA reads TGTGCCAGCAGTGAACGGGAAAAACTGTTTTTT.

This clone was found a few times. V is TRBV5-1 and J is TRBJ2-3; TRBD2 agrees at 7 bases. The CDR3 loop spans 16 amino acids. Trimming took 0 bases from V and 6 from J; bases not matched to a gene: 10. The V gene's germline CDR1 is SGHRS and CDR2 YFSETQ. The CDR3 region has the DNA TGCGCCAGCAGCTTGGCGTCGGGGGGACTGGCGGATACGCAGTATTTT. It yields the protein CASSLASGGLADTQYF.

This chain connects TRBV7-3 to TRBJ2-3; weak D call: TRBD1 (5 bases). The germline V gene has CDR1 SGHTA and CDR2 FQGTGA. This CDR3 comprises 13 residues. V was shortened by 5 bases and J by 6 bases, with 12 bases between the two germline ends. Here the CDR3 DNA reads TGTGCCAGCAGCGGAAGCAGGGCGGATACGCAGTATTTT. Protein product: CASSGSRADTQYF.

In nucleotides, the CDR3 is TGTGCCAGCAGCCCTGACACGAATTCCTACGAGCAGTACGTC. Translation: CASSPDTNSYEQYV. The rearrangement joins TRBV27 to TRBJ2-7, with D unclear. This CDR3 has 14 amino acids. Germline loops: CDR1 MNHEY, CDR2 SMNVEV (reference sequence). Between the trimmed V and J ends, which lost 6 bases and 1 base, there was a span of 13 bases.

V gene TRBV7-9 combines with J gene TRBJ2-7, with 8 positions matching TRBD1. The CDR3 totals 16 residues. Germline CDR1 and CDR2: SEHNR and FQNEAQ (reference sequence). The CDR3 sequence is CASSVEVAGGRAMSFV. Written as DNA, the CDR3 is TGTGCCAGCAGCGTAGAGGTGGCAGGGGGCAGAGCGATGAGCTTCGTC.

The V and J genes are TRBV6-5 and TRBJ1-2; TRBD1 agrees at 9 bases. In germline, CDR1 is MNHEY, CDR2 SVGAGI. CDR3 length: 14 amino acids. With 4 bases clipped from V and 4 bases from J, the junction kept 4 bases outside the gene matches. Here the CDR3 DNA reads TGTGCCAGCAGTTTTCCGGGACAGGGCTATGGCTACACCTTC. Encoded protein: CASSFPGQGYGYTF.

This chain joins TRBV2 and TRBJ1-2; the match to TRBD1 covers 7 bases. V gave up 6 bases and J gave up 5 bases; unmatched junction bases: 6. This CDR3 region has 13 residues. Germline assignment: CDR1 SNHLY and CDR2 FYNNEI. Here the CDR3 reads CASRPGQPYGYTF. The CDR3 DNA follows: TGTGCCAGCAGGCCGGGACAGCCGTATGGCTACACCTTC.

About this clone itself: Other DNA sequences in the same sample also yield this CDR3. The rearrangement joins TRBV30 to TRBJ2-2; no clear D. The germline gives CDR1 GTSNPN, CDR2 SVGIG (reference sequence). The V and J ends lost 0 bases and 4 bases respectively, with 6 bases between them. The CDR3 consists of 13 residues. CDR3 in DNA: TGTGCCTGGAGTGTACTTGGCACCGGGGAGCTGTTTTTT. Translation: CAWSVLGTGELFF.